This TCR beta chain was observed in a study of T cells after yellow fever vaccination. Turning to the study itself: Any fraction with a low cell number was prepared using SMART-Seq v4 Ultra Low Input. Points from the study as a whole: On re-exposure, the response was weaker but peaked faster, at day 5 versus 15. It was a small share of clonotypes that appeared in both CD4 and CD8 compartments.

For TCR, cDNA came from 5'RACE template switching, which added a universal primer site and UMIs. TCRdb redid the calling of the 5' RACE reads with MiXCR, one entry per CDR3 protein. The table includes approximately 330,000 distinct CDR3 sequences, around an eighth detected once. The CDR3 has 13 residues. Trimming removed 1 base from V and 7 bases from J, with 9 bases in between. Germline CDR1 reads SGDLS; CDR2 reads YYNGEE. The table lists this clonotype with a few counts. Its antigen is unknown. This sequence originates from a man between 18 and 29 years old who received the YFV17D yellow fever vaccine. This chain links TRBV9 with TRBJ1-5; unclear D gene. The source was CD4+ T cells sorted from PBMCs, collected 15 days after the yellow fever booster vaccination. The CDR3 bases are TGTGCCAGCAGCGTATTGGGAGGGCAGCCCCAGCATTTT. It translates to CASSVLGGQPQHF.